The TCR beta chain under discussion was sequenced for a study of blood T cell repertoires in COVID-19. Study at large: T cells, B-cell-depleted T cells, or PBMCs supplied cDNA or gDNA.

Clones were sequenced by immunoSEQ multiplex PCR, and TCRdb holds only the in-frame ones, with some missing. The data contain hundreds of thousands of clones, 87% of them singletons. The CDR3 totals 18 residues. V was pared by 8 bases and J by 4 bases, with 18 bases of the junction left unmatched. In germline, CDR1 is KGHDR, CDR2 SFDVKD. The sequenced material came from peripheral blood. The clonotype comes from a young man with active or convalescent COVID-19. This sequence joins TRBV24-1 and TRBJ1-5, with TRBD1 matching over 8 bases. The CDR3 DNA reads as TGTGCCACCAAAAGGACAGGGATAATAATTAACTTAAATCAGCCCCAGCATTTT. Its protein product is CATKRTGIIINLNQPQHF.